Here is one T cell receptor beta chain with its context. Expressed TCRB transcripts were sequenced, since all the RNA that had been isolated was reverse transcribed. Sequenced by immunoSEQ multiplex PCR; TCRdb stores in-frame clones only, minus some. The table has 120,000 to 150,000 clones, about 9.4% seen once. The sample comes from a study of beta chain features in type 1 diabetes. V shed 5 bases and J 4 bases; nucleotides not matched to a gene: 6. CDR1 and CDR2 (germline): MNHNY, SVGAGI (reference sequence). The CDR3 covers 14 residues. Sequenced sample: naive CD4+ T cells from blood. This TCR was sampled from a man younger than 35 in good health. The genes are TRBV6-6 and TRBJ1-1, with 8 bases matching TRBD1. CDR3 region: CASSNGQGFTEAFF. The CDR3 DNA reads TGTGCCAGCAGTAACGGACAGGGATTCACTGAAGCTTTCTTT.